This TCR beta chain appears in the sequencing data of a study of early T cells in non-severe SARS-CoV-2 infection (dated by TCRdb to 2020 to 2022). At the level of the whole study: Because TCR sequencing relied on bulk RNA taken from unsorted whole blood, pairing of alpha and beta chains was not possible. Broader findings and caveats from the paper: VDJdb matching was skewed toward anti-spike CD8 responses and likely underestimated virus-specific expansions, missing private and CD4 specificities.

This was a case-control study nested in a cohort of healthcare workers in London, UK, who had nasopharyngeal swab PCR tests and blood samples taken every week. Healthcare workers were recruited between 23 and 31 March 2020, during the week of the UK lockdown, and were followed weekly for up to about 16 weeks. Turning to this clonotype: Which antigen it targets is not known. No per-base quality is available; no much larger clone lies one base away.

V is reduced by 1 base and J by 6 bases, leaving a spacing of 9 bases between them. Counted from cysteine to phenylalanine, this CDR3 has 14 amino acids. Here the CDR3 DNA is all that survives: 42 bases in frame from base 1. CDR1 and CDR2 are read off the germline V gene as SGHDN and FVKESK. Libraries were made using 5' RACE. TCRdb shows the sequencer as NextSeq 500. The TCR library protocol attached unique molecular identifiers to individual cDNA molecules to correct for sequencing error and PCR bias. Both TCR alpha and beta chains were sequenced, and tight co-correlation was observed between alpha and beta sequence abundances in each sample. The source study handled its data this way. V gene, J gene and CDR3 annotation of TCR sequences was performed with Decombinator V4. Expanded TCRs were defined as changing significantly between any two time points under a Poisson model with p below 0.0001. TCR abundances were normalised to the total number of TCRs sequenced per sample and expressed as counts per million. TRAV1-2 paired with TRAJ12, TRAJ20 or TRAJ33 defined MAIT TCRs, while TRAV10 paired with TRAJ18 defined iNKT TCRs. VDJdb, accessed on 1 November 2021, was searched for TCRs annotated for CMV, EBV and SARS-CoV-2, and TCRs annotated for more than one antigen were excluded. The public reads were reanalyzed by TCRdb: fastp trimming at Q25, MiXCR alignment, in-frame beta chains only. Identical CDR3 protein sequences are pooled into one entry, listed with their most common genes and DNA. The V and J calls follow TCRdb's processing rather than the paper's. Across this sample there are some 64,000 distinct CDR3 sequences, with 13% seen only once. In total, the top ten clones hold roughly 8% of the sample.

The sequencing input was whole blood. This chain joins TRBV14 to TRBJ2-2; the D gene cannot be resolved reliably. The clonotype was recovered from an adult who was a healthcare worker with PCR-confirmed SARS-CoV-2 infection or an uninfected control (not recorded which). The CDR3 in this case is CASSQATGAGELFF. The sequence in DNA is TGTGCCAGCAGCCAAGCTACGGGCGCCGGGGAGCTGTTTTTT.